Listed below are T cell receptor beta chains from one sample, sequenced in a study of long-term antiretroviral therapy in people with HIV. Only in-frame clones appear in the TCRdb table, and some are missing; sequencing was by immunoSEQ multiplex PCR. The table lists over 20,000 clones, roughly 90% of them singletons. The source material was unsorted PBMCs, sampled 0.6 years after starting antiretroviral therapy. The source is a man in his sixties with HIV. CDR3s include the opening cysteine and the closing phenylalanine or tryptophan. The D gene is left open where the match is weak. Only some rows state a clone size, as once, few, many or a class for expanded clones.

d_gene	v_gene	j_gene	abundance	CDR3aa	CDR3nt
.	TRBV18	TRBJ2-7	.	CASSPMLRGEQYF	TGTGCCAGCTCACCAATGCTCCGGGGCGAGCAGTACTTC
TRBD1	TRBV5-4	TRBJ2-1	once	CASSRLTGTGAMNEQFF	TGTGCCAGCAGCCGTTTAACCGGGACAGGGGCGATGAATGAGCAGTTCTTC
.	TRBV15	TRBJ1-1	.	CATSRDLAANTEAFF	TGTGCCACCAGCAGAGATCTGGCAGCGAACACTGAAGCTTTCTTT
.	TRBV12-1	TRBJ2-5	.	CASIHSIQETQYF	TGTGCCAGCATCCACAGTATTCAAGAGACCCAGTACTTC
.	TRBV6-5	TRBJ2-1	.	CASSYRVGIVNEQFF	TGTGCCAGCAGTTACAGGGTCGGGATTGTTAATGAGCAGTTCTTC
TRBD2	TRBV9	TRBJ2-3	.	CASSNRAGGSTDTQYF	TGTGCCAGCAGCAATCGAGCGGGGGGTAGTACCGATACGCAGTATTTT
TRBD2	TRBV5-1	TRBJ2-3	.	CASRPGLDTDTQYF	TGCGCCAGCCGGCCGGGACTAGACACAGATACGCAGTATTTT
.	TRBV4-3	TRBJ1-2	.	CASSPTGGAYYGYTF	TGCGCCAGCAGCCCAACGGGGGGCGCCTACTATGGCTACACCTTC
.	TRBV5-1	TRBJ2-7	once	CASSYVTGASYEQYF	TGCGCCAGCAGCTACGTGACAGGAGCCTCCTACGAGCAGTACTTC
.	TRBV7-9	TRBJ1-5	large	CASSPGAGGPQHF	TGTGCCAGCAGCCCCGGGGCCGGGGGGCCCCAGCATTTT
.	TRBV5-1	TRBJ1-2	.	CASSPGRLEYGYTF	TGCGCCAGCAGCCCGGGACGGCTTGAATATGGCTACACCTTC
TRBD1	TRBV11-1	TRBJ2-7	once	CASSLGRDRSYEQYF	TGTGCCAGCAGCTTAGGACGGGACAGAAGTTACGAGCAGTACTTC
.	TRBV6-5	TRBJ2-7	.	CASSRTGFGVSEQYF	TGTGCCAGCAGCCGTACAGGGTTTGGGGTTAGCGAGCAGTACTTC
.	TRBV18	TRBJ1-1	.	CASSPPGNTEAFF	TGTGCCAGCTCACCACCGGGGAACACTGAAGCTTTCTTT
.	TRBV9	TRBJ1-4	.	CASSVGGLREKLFF	TGTGCCAGCAGCGTAGGTGGATTGAGGGAAAAACTGTTTTTT
TRBD1	TRBV9	TRBJ2-1	few	CASSAGQGYNEQFF	TGTGCCAGCAGCGCGGGACAGGGCTACAATGAGCAGTTCTTC
.	TRBV10-1	TRBJ1-1	once	CASSDTDLNTEAFF	TGCGCCAGCAGTGACACCGACCTGAACACTGAAGCTTTCTTT
.	TRBV28	TRBJ2-5	.	CASSLKGRETQYF	TGTGCCAGCAGTTTAAAGGGCCGGGAGACCCAGTACTTC
.	TRBV5-1	TRBJ1-1	.	CASARGGYVDTEAFF	TGCGCCAGCGCGAGGGGGGGCTACGTCGACACTGAAGCTTTCTTT
.	TRBV7-9	TRBJ1-1	once	CASSPPRGQPKNTEAFF	TGTGCCAGCAGCCCTCCTCGAGGACAGCCGAAGAACACTGAAGCTTTCTTT
.	TRBV4-1	TRBJ1-6	few	CASSHQDSSYNSPLHF	TGCGCCAGCAGCCACCAGGATAGCTCCTATAATTCACCCCTCCACTTT
.	TRBV11-2	TRBJ2-1	.	CASSQITGHNEQFF	TGTGCCAGCAGCCAGATTACGGGTCACAATGAGCAGTTCTTC
TRBD2	TRBV7-8	TRBJ2-7	.	CASSPREGPTYEQYF	TGTGCCAGCAGCCCCAGGGAGGGGCCGACCTACGAGCAGTACTTC
.	TRBV6-5	TRBJ2-5	.	CASRPMGAWETQYF	TGTGCCAGCAGGCCGATGGGGGCGTGGGAGACCCAGTACTTC
.	TRBV6-1	TRBJ1-2	.	CASSENRRLNYGYTF	TGTGCCAGCAGTGAAAATCGACGGCTTAACTATGGCTACACCTTC
TRBD1	TRBV27	TRBJ1-6	.	CANSLVYPTGDNSPLHF	TGTGCCAACAGCTTAGTATATCCGACAGGGGATAATTCACCCCTCCACTTT
.	TRBV6-5	TRBJ1-4	.	CNPRDREKLFF	TGTAACCCCCGGGATCGTGAAAAACTGTTTTTT
.	TRBV7-9	TRBJ2-5	.	CASSLVGGRDGETQYF	TGTGCCAGCAGTCTCGTGGGTGGTAGGGATGGAGAGACCCAGTACTTC
TRBD2	TRBV19	TRBJ2-1	.	CASSGPSGYNEQFF	TGTGCCAGTAGTGGTCCTAGCGGTTACAATGAGCAGTTCTTC
.	TRBV7-9	TRBJ2-1	few	CASIHAGTDNEQFF	TGTGCCAGCATCCATGCGGGGACAGACAATGAGCAGTTCTTC
.	TRBV19	TRBJ1-5	.	CASTRAENNQPQHF	TGTGCCAGTACCCGGGCGGAAAACAATCAGCCCCAGCATTTT
TRBD2	TRBV6-1	TRBJ2-5	.	CASNSGGSQETQYF	TGTGCCAGCAATAGCGGGGGGTCCCAAGAGACCCAGTACTTC
.	TRBV27	TRBJ1-3	.	CASSLLPRDSGNTIYF	TGTGCCAGCAGTTTACTTCCCAGGGACTCTGGAAACACCATATATTTT
.	TRBV11-2	TRBJ2-7	.	CASSPRVGLGSYEQYF	TGTGCCAGCAGTCCCAGGGTAGGGCTTGGGTCCTACGAGCAGTACTTC
.	TRBV20-1	TRBJ2-7	.	CSASVGYEQYF	TGCAGTGCTAGTGTGGGCTACGAGCAGTACTTC